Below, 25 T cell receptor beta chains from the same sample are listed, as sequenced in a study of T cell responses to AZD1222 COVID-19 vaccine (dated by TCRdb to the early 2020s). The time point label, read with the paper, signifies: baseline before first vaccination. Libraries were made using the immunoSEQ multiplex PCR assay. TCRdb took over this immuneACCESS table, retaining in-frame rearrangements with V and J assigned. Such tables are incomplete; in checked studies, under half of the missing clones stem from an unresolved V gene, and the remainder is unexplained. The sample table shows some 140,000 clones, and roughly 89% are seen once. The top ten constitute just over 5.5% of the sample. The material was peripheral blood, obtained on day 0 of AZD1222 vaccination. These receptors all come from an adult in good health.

CDR3: CSASLEREGPSSYNEQFF. The CDR3 DNA reads as TGCAGTGCTAGTTTAGAGCGGGAGGGTCCCAGTTCATACAATGAGCAGTTCTTC. The chain combines TRBV20-1 with TRBJ2-1; 10 nucleotides align to TRBD2. The CDR3 has 18 residues. V lost 3 bases to trimming and J lost 4 bases; unmatched junction nucleotides: 15. Germline V gene data show CDR1 as DFQATT and CDR2 as SNEGSKA (reference sequence).

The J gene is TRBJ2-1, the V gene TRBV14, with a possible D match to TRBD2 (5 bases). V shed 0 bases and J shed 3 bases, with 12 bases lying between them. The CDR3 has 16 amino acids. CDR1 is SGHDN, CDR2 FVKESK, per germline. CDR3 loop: CASSQDHLGLYNEQFF. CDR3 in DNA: TGTGCCAGCAGCCAAGACCACCTAGGACTCTACAATGAGCAGTTCTTC. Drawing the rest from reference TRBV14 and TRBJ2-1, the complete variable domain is EAGVTQFPSHSVIEKGQTVTLRCDPISGHDNLYWYRRVMGKEIKFLLHFVKESKQDESGMPNNRFLAERTGGTYSTLKVQPAELEDSGVYFCASSQDHLGLYNEQFFGPGTRLTVL.

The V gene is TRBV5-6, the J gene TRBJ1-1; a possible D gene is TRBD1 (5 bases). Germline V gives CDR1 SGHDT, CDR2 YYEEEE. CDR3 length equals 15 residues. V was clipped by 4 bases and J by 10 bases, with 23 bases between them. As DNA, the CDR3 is TGTGCCAGCAGCCAAACTCGACAGAGCCTAGGGTTAGCTTTCTTT. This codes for CASSQTRQSLGLAFF.

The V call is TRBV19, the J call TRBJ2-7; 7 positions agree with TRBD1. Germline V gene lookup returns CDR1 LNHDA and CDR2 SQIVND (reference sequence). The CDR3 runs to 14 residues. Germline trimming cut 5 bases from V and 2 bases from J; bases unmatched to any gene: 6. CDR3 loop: CASSFRGQPYEQYF. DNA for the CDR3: TGTGCCAGTAGTTTCCGGGGACAGCCCTACGAGCAGTACTTC.

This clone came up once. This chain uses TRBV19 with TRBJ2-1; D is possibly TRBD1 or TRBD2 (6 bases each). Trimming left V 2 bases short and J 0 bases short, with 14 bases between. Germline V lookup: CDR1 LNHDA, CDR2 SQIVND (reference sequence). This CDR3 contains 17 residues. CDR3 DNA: TGTGCCAGTAGTATATCAAGGGGGAGGAGCTCCTACAATGAGCAGTTCTTC. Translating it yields CASSISRGRSSYNEQFF.

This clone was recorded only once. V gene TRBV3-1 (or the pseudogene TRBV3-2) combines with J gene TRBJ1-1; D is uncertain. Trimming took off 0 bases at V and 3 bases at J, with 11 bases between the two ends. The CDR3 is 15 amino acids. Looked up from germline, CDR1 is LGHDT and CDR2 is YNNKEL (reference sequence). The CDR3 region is CASSQDRGSDTEAFF. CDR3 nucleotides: TGTGCCAGCAGCCAAGATCGAGGGTCGGACACTGAAGCTTTCTTT.

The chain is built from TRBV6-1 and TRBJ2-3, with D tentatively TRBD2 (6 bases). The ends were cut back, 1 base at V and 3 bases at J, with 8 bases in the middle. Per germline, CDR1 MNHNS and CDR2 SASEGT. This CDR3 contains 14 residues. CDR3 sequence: CASSEGRATDTQYF. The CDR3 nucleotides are TGTGCCAGCAGTGAAGGGAGGGCAACAGATACGCAGTATTTT.

As DNA, the CDR3 is TGTGCCAGCAGCTTTGACAGGTTCCGAGATACGCAGTATTTT. Protein product: CASSFDRFRDTQYF. The chain carries TRBV7-2 and TRBJ2-3; D might be TRBD1 (6 bases). CDR1 and CDR2 from the germline V gene are SGHTA and FQGNSA. Trimming left V 3 bases short and J 5 bases short, with 12 bases between. CDR3 length: 14 residues.

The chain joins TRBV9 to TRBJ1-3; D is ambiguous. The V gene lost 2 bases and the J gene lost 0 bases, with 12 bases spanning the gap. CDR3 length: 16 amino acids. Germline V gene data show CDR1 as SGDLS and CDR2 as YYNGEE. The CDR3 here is CASSVDGFGSGNTIYF. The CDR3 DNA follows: TGTGCCAGCAGCGTTGACGGATTCGGCTCTGGAAACACCATATATTTT.

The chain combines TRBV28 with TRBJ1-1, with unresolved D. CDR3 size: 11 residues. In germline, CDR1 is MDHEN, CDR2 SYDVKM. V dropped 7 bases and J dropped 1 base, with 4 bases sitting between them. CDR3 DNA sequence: TGTGCCAGCAAGGGGAACACTGAAGCTTTCTTT. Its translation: CASKGNTEAFF.

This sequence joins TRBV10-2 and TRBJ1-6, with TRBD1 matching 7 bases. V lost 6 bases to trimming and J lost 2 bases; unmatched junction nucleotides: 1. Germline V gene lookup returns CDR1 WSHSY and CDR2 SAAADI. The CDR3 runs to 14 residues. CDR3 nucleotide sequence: TGCGCCAGCAGGGGACAGCCCTATAATTCACCCCTCCACTTT. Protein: CASRGQPYNSPLHF.

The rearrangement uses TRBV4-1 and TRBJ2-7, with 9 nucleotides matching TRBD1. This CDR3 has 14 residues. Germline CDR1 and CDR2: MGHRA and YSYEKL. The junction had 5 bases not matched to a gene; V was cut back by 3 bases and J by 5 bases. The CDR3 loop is CASSQDRGKDEQYF. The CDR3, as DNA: TGCGCCAGCAGCCAGGACAGGGGAAAAGACGAGCAGTACTTC.

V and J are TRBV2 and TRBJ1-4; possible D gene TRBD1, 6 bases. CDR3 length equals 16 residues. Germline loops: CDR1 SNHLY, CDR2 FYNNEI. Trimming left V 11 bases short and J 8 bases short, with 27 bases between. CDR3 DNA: TGTGCCTTAAAAGGGGGTCCGGGGGGCGAGGAAGAAAAACTGTTTTTT. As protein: CALKGGPGGEEEKLFF.

CDR3 residues: CASSSGQGREQYF. CDR3 sequence (DNA): TGTGCCAGCAGCTCGGGACAGGGTCGCGAGCAGTACTTC. The V and J genes are TRBV7-9 and TRBJ2-7; 9 positions agree with TRBD1. V gave up 4 bases and J gave up 6 bases; unmatched junction bases: 4. CDR3 length equals 13 residues. Germline V gene lookup returns CDR1 SEHNR and CDR2 FQNEAQ (reference sequence).

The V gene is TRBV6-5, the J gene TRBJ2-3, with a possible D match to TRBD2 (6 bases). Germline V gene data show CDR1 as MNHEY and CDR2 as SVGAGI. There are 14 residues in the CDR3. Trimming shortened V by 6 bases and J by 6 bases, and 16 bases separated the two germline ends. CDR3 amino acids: CASSRDSLWDTQYF. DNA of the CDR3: TGTGCCAGCAGCCGGGACTCACTATGGGATACGCAGTATTTT.

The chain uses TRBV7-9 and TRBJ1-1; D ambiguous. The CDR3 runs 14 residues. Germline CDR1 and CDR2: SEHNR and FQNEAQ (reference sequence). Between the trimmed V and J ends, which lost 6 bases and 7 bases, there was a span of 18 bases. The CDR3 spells CASSSFEPQDEAFF. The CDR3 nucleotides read TGTGCCAGCAGTTCCTTCGAACCACAAGATGAAGCTTTCTTT.

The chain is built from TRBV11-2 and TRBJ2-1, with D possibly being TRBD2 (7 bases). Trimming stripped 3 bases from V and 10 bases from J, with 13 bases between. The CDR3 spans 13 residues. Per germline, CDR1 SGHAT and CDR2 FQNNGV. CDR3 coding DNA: TGTGCCAGCAGCTTGGGGGGGGCGAGAGAGCAGTTCTTC. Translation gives CASSLGGAREQFF.

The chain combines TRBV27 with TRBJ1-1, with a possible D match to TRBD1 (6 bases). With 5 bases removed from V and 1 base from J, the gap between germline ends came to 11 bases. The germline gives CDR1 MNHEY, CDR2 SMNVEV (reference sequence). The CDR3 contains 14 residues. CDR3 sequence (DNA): TGTGCCAGCAGTCAACGGACAGCGAACACTGAAGCTTTCTTT. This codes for CASSQRTANTEAFF.

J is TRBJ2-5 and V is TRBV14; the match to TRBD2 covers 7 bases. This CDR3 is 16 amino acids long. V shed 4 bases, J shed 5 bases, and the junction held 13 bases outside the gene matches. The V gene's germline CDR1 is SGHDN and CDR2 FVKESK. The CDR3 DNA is TGTGCCAGCAGCCCTCCCCGCGGGAGAGGTTTGGAGACCCAGTACTTC. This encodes CASSPPRGRGLETQYF. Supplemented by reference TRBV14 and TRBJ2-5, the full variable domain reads EAGVTQFPSHSVIEKGQTVTLRCDPISGHDNLYWYRRVMGKEIKFLLHFVKESKQDESGMPNNRFLAERTGGTYSTLKVQPAELEDSGVYFCASSPPRGRGLETQYFGPGTRLLVL.

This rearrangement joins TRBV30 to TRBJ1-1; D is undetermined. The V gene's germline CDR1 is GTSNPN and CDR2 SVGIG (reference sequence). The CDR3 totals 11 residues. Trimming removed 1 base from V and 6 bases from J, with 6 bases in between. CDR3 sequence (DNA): TGTGCCTGGAGTGGCAGAGCTGAAGCTTTCTTT. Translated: CAWSGRAEAFF.

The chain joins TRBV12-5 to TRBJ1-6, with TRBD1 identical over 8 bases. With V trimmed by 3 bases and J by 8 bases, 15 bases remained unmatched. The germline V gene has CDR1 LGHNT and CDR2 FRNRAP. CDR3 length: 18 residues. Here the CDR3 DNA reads TGTGCTAGTGGTTTTCGGACAGGGAGAGTCGGAGTTTATTCACCCCTCCACTTT. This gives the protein CASGFRTGRVGVYSPLHF.

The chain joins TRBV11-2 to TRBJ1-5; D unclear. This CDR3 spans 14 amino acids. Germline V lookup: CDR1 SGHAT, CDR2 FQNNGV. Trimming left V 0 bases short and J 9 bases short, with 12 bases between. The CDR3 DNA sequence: TGTGCCAGCAGCTTAGAACTGGGCCAGCGGCCCCAGCATTTT. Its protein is CASSLELGQRPQHF.

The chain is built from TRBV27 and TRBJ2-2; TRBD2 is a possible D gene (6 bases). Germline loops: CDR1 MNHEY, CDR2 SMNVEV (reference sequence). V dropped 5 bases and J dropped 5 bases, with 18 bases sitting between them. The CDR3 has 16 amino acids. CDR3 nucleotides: TGTGCCAGCAGTCCACTTGTAAGGAGCGGGACCGGGGAGCTGTTTTTT. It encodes CASSPLVRSGTGELFF.

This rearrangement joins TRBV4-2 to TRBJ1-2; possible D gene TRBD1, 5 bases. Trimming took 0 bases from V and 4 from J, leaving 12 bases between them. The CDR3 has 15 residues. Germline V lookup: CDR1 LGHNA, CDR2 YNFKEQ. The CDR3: CASSQDGAWRYGYTF. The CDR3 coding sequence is TGTGCCAGCAGCCAAGACGGGGCATGGCGCTATGGCTACACCTTC.

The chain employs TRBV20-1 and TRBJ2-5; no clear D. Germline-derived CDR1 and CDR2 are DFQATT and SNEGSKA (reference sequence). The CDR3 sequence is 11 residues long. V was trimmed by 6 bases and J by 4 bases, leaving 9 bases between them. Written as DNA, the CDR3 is TGCAGTGCGAGCCTATCAGAGACCCAGTACTTC. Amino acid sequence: CSASLSETQYF.